Listed below are T cell receptor beta chains from one sample, sequenced in a study of CD8 T cells in Susac syndrome. TCRdb passed the immunoSEQ multiplex PCR reads through MiXCR, listing each CDR3 protein once. The repertoire holds some 200,000 distinct CDR3 sequences, with about 95% as singletons. The source material was CD8+ T cells from PBMCs. The receptors here all came from a human donor with Susac syndrome. The CDR3 runs from the conserved cysteine through the conserved F or W. The D gene is left open where the match is weak. Clone size appears in some rows only: once, few, many, or a class for an expanded clone.

v_call	d_call	j_call	clone_size	cdr3_nt	cdr3_aa
TRBV4-1	NA	TRBJ1-1	NA	TGCGCCAGCAGCCCTAGGGGTGGGACTGAAGCTTTCTTT	CASSPRGGTEAFF
TRBV29-1	NA	TRBJ1-2	NA	TGCAGCGTTGAGCCGGACAGTTCCTTTGGGGGCTACACCTTC	CSVEPDSSFGGYTF
TRBV30	NA	TRBJ2-7	NA	TGTGCCTGGAGTGTCGGGATCTACGAGCAGTACTTC	CAWSVGIYEQYF
TRBV12-3/TRBV12-4	NA	TRBJ2-2	NA	TGTGCCAGCTATGGGGGTGGCACCGGGGAGCTGTTTTTT	CASYGGGTGELFF
TRBV20-1	TRBD2	TRBJ2-7	NA	TGCAGTGCTTTTTGGACTAGCGGGCCGAGTAGCTACGAGCAGTACTTC	CSAFWTSGPSSYEQYF
TRBV25-1	TRBD2	TRBJ2-7	NA	TGTGCCAGCAGTGAAGGGCCTAGCGGGGGGCCGTCGTCCTACGAGCAGTACTTC	CASSEGPSGGPSSYEQYF
TRBV7-9	TRBD1	TRBJ2-1	NA	TGTGCCAGCAGTTCGACAGGGCTCAATGAGCAGTTCTTC	CASSSTGLNEQFF
TRBV4-2	NA	TRBJ2-1	once	TGTGCCAGCAGCCAAGGAGAGGGGAGGGAGCAGTTCTTC	CASSQGEGREQFF
TRBV27	TRBD2	TRBJ2-1	once	TGTGCCAGCAGTTTGAGCGCTAGCGGGACTGAGCAGTTCTTC	CASSLSASGTEQFF
TRBV28	NA	TRBJ1-2	once	TGTGCCAGCAGTTTTTTCTCTGGAGGGACGGATGGCTACACCTTC	CASSFFSGGTDGYTF
TRBV5-6	TRBD1	TRBJ2-7	NA	TGTGCCAGCAGCGAGGACAGGGTCAGCCAGCAGTACTTC	CASSEDRVSQQYF
TRBV4-1	NA	TRBJ2-1	NA	TGCGCCAGCAGCGAAAAGGGGGGCTCCTACAATGAGCAGTTCTTC	CASSEKGGSYNEQFF
TRBV27	NA	TRBJ2-7	many	TGTGCCAGCAGCTTAGGACAGACCTACGAGCAGTACTTC	CASSLGQTYEQYF
TRBV5-1	NA	TRBJ2-3	NA	TGCGCCAGCAGCTTCGACGTGAGAGATACGCAGTATTTT	CASSFDVRDTQYF
TRBV12-3/TRBV12-4	NA	TRBJ1-1	NA	TGTGCCAGCAGTCCCGGATTAGGCACGAACACTGAAGCTTTCTTT	CASSPGLGTNTEAFF